The text below deals with one T cell receptor (beta chain). This clonotype has at least ten counts. Its antigen is unknown. Per-base quality was not reported, and no clone a single base away is much larger than it. Graves' hyperthyroidism was defined as stable when no progression to ophthalmopathy occurred over 18 months of follow-up. Hyperthyroidism patients were aged 18 to 65 years and newly diagnosed, with disease duration of less than 2 months. Exclusion was applied to patients with uncontrolled infections, other autoimmune diseases, pregnancy or lactation. Diagnoses were based on clinical symptoms, serum thyroxine and TRAb, thyroid ultrasound and orbital computed tomography. Ficoll-Paque density gradient centrifugation was used to isolate PBMCs from approximately 11 ml of fresh peripheral blood. Trizol reagent was used to extract total RNA, and RNA quality was then checked on an Agilent 2100 Bioanalyzer.

The data derive from a study of T cells in Graves' hyperthyroidism and ophthalmopathy (dated 2019 in TCRdb). In the study overall: Peripheral blood samples were taken at the time of initial diagnosis, prior to any treatment. A discovery cohort of about a hundred patients, about 43 with Graves' ophthalmopathy and 57 with stable Graves' hyperthyroidism, was used to find distinguishing TCR V-J signatures. An independent validation cohort of around 19 hyperthyroidism patients and approximately 16 patients who later progressed to ophthalmopathy tested prospective prediction of ophthalmopathy. For training and testing, the 100 or so patients in the discovery cohort were randomly divided in a 7:3 ratio. The study also compared thyroid tissue and blood T-cell repertoires from several Graves' hyperthyroidism patients. Following sampling, methimazole starting at 30 mg daily was given to hyperthyroidism patients, and high-dose intravenous methylprednisolone was given to ophthalmopathy patients. The paper reports TCR Vbeta CDR3 sequencing of approximately 140 peripheral blood samples: 40 or so ophthalmopathy, over 70 hyperthyroidism and approximately 17 progressor patients. The full study reports these points: A 13 V-J signature model separated ophthalmopathy from stable hyperthyroidism, with around 90% sensitivity and roughly 81% specificity in cross-validation and 80%/75% in testing. Blood samples also contained most of the expanded thyroid clonotypes (frequency above 0.001), which suggests that blood repertoires may reflect thyroid immune responses. No statistical method was used to fix the sample size in advance, and group allocation was not hidden from the investigators. In validation, the model predicted progression to ophthalmopathy with over 65% sensitivity and approximately 72% specificity, a median of about six months before onset.

TCR beta CDR3 regions were amplified from RNA transcripts. For the first round of RT-PCR on the TCR CDR3, the HTBI primer set was used together with the Qiagen OneStep RT-PCR kit. A second multiplex PCR round built the libraries, followed by size selection and purification. Sequencing of the libraries was done on an Illumina HiSeq2000 using paired-end 100 bp reads. For the original study's pipeline: SOAPnuke was used to process the raw data, removing reads that contained adapters or uncalled bases, had a mean Phred below 15, or lacked an exact match to the constant primer or identifier. High-quality paired reads were merged with COPE v1.2.5, and unique nucleotide sequences were defined as clonotypes. MiTCR v1.1 was used to align the clonotypes against IMGT TRBV, TRBD and TRBJ reference segments. Only V-J combinations with frequency above 0.0001, covering about 99% of repertoires, were analysed. The TCS score was defined as F50 (clonal expansion) divided by E x V (chaos), with BLOSUM62-based TCRdist calculated between CDR3 peptides within each V-J. Welch's t-statistics and random forest reduced around 510 V-J features to 13, which were used in a naive Bayes classifier (R e1071). The raw public reads went through TCRdb reprocessing: fastp at Q25, MiXCR clone calling, in-frame beta chains kept. Identical CDR3 protein sequences are pooled into one entry, listed with their most common genes and DNA. The V and J calls were determined by TCRdb, not by the authors. Present in this sample are around 580,000 distinct CDR3 sequences, over 15% of which were seen just once. Clones ranked in the top ten supply under 20% of the sample.

The receptor's source is a woman younger than 30 with Graves' hyperthyroidism. Input material: blood.

The nucleotide sequence is given as TGTGCCAGCAGCCCCCAGGGACAGGGGGACTACAATGAGCAGTTCTTC. This encodes CASSPQGQGDYNEQFF. This chain is built from TRBV7-8 and TRBJ2-1, with TRBD1 identical over 11 junction bases. Germline trimming amounts to 5 bases on V and 3 bases on J, with 6 as the count of junction bases outside the gene matches. The CDR3 sequence holds 16 residues, the cysteine and phenylalanine included. The kept DNA is CDR3 alone, 48 bases in frame from the first base. CDR1 and CDR2 are drawn from the germline V gene: SGHVS, FQNEAQ.